These 8 T cell receptor beta chains were all obtained from the same sample, sequenced in a study of breast tumors, draining lymph nodes, adjacent tissues. The lymph nodes were axillary draining lymph nodes from breast cancer patients. TCRdb analysed the multiplex PCR reads with MiXCR anew, one entry per CDR3 protein. The sample carries roughly 220,000 distinct CDR3 sequences, around 35% recorded once. The sequenced sample was axillary lymph node tissue. These receptors came from a female donor with breast cancer. Some clones in this sample may be carry-over from other donors' samples.

The rearrangement joins TRBV2 to TRBJ2-6, with TRBD1 identical over 11 bases. Germline CDR1 is SNHLY and CDR2 is FYNNEI. The junction had 10 bases not matched to a gene; V was cut back by 4 bases and J by 2 bases. CDR3 length equals 19 residues. The chain's CDR3 is CASSAGTPGQGAGANVLTF. DNA for the CDR3: TGTGCCAGCAGTGCAGGGACGCCGGGACAGGGGGCTGGGGCCAACGTCCTGACTTTC.

The chain uses TRBV6-1 and TRBJ1-6; the D is unclear. The V end lost 0 bases, the J end lost 9 bases, and 6 bases lay between the germline ends. Germline CDR1 MNHNS, CDR2 SASEGT. This CDR3 region has 13 residues. CDR3: CASSEALLSPLHF. CDR3 DNA: TGTGCCAGCAGTGAAGCGCTTCTTTCACCCCTCCACTTT.

This clonotype was counted at least ten times. Since a much larger clone is just one base distant, this may be a read error. This chain uses TRBV5-1 with TRBJ2-1; D gene unclear. There are 12 residues in the CDR3. Germline CDR1 and CDR2: SGHRS and YFSETQ. This CDR3 is CASSLPSNEHFF. CDR3 sequence (DNA): TGCGCCAGCAGCTTGCCCAGTAATGAGCACTTCTTC.

This clonotype was recorded a few times. The rearrangement joins TRBV12-3 or TRBV12-4 to TRBJ2-2; either TRBD1 or TRBD2 may fit D (5 bases each). The CDR3 loop spans 16 amino acids. Trimming shortened V by 3 bases and J by 1 base, and 12 bases separated the two germline ends. The CDR3: CASSFAGTVNTGELFF. For the CDR3, the DNA is TGTGCCAGCAGTTTCGCCGGGACGGTGAACACCGGGGAGCTGTTTTTT.

This clonotype was detected ten times or more. The chain links TRBV18 to TRBJ2-3; D not resolved. Germline-derived CDR1 and CDR2 are KGHSH and LQKENI. Trimming took off 3 bases at V and 4 bases at J, with 8 bases between the two ends. The CDR3 is 13 residues long. Here the CDR3 reads CASSPPMPDTQYF. CDR3 coding DNA: TGTGCCAGCTCACCCCCTATGCCAGATACGCAGTATTTT.

The J gene is TRBJ1-5, the V gene TRBV7-3; D unclear. The CDR3 is 10 amino acids. Germline CDR1 SGHTA, CDR2 FQGTGA. V gave up 2 bases and J gave up 13 bases, with 6 bases separating them. The CDR3 region has the DNA TGTGCCAGCAGCTTACGCGGACAGCATTTT. Translated: CASSLRGQHF.

The rearrangement joins TRBV11-2 to TRBJ1-1; a weak D match, TRBD1 (5 bases). Trimming pared 8 bases from V and 1 base from J, leaving 11 bases between. Germline lookup yields CDR1 SGHAT and CDR2 FQNNGV. CDR3 length equals 13 residues. The CDR3 spells CASAYRKNTEAFF. DNA for the CDR3: TGTGCCAGCGCGTACAGGAAGAACACTGAAGCTTTCTTT.

At least ten counts were recorded for this clonotype. This chain joins TRBV7-2 and TRBJ1-5, with 8 bases identical to TRBD1. CDR3 length: 13 amino acids. The germline CDR1 and CDR2 sequences are SGHTA and FQGNSA. The ends lost 5 bases at V and 7 bases at J; junction bases unmatched: 4. CDR3 residues: CASSNRQGQPQHF. CDR3 DNA: TGTGCCAGCAGCAACCGACAGGGGCAGCCCCAGCATTTT.